This TCR beta chain was sequenced during a study of T cell changes during pregnancy in multiple sclerosis (dated by TCRdb to about 2019). About the full investigation: In women with multiple sclerosis, the researchers looked at how the T cell repertoire shifted as pregnancy progressed.

Notes on this clone: Its target antigen remains unknown. Base-call qualities are not available, and no considerably larger clone is one nucleotide away.

Based on the germline V gene, the CDR1 and CDR2 sequences are KGHSY and FQNENV. Inclusive of the bounding cysteine and phenylalanine, the CDR3 is 15 residues long. The retained sequence is limited to the CDR3, 45 bases, with the frame set at the first base. V has 0 bases trimmed and J has 6 bases trimmed; junction bases matching no gene number 6. Library construction relied on the immunoSEQ multiplex PCR assay. The immuneACCESS repertoire file appears here via TCRdb, limited to in-frame rearrangements. These files lack a portion of the clones; in checked studies, under half of the deficit traces to unresolved V genes, and the cause of the others is not known. This sample holds roughly 89,000 clones; 90% to 95% were observed only once. The top ten constitute less than 2.5% of the sample.

The rearrangement joined TRBV16 to TRBJ2-7; 9 central nucleotides agree with TRBD1. This sample comprised peripheral blood, obtained in the third trimester of pregnancy. This clonotype was obtained from a female donor with multiple sclerosis, enrolled in a pregnancy study. The CDR3 protein is CASSQSGQGSGEQYF. The nucleotides read TGTGCCAGCAGCCAATCGGGACAGGGTAGCGGCGAGCAGTACTTC. The full variable domain, completed from the reference TRBV16 and TRBJ2-7 proteins outside the CDR3, reads GEEVAQTPKHLVRGEGQKAKLYCAPIKGHSYVFWYQQVLKNEFKFLISFQNENVFDETGMPKERFSAKCLPNSPCSLEIQATKLEDSAVYFCASSQSGQGSGEQYFGPGTRLTVT.